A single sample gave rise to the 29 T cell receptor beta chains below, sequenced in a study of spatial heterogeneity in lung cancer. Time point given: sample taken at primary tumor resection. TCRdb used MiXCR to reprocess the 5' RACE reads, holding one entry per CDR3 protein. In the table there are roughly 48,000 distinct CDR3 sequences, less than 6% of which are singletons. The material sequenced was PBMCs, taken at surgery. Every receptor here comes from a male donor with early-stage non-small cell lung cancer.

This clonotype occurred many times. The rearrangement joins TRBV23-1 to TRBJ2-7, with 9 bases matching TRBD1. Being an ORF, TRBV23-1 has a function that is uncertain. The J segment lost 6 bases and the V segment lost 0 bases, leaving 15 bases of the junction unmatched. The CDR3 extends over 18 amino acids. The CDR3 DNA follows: TGCGCCAGCAGTCAATCGGTCCCAACCGGGACAGGGATCTGCGAGCAGTACTTC. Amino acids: CASSQSVPTGTGICEQYF.

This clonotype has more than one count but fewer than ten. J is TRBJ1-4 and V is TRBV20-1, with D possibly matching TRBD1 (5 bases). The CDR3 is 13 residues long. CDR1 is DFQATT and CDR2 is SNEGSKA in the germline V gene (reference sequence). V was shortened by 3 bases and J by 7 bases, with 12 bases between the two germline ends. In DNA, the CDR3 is TGCAGTGCTAGCAGGGACGGCCGTGAAAAACTGTTTTTT. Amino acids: CSASRDGREKLFF.

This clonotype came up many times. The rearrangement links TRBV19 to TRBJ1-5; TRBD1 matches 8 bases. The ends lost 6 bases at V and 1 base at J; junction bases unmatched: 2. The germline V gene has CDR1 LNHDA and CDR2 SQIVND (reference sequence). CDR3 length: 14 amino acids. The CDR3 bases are TGTGCCAGTAGAGGACAGGGAAGCAATCAGCCCCAGCATTTT. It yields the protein CASRGQGSNQPQHF.

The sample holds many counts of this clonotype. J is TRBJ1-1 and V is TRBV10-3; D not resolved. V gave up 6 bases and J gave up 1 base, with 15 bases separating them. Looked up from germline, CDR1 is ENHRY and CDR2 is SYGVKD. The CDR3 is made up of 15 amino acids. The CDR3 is CAISSFEGQNTEAFF. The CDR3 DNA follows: TGTGCCATCAGCTCGTTTGAGGGCCAGAACACTGAAGCTTTCTTT.

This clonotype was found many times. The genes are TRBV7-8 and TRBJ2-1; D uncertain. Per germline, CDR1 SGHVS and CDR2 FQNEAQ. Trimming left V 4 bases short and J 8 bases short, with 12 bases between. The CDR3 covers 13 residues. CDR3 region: CASSSPAFHEQFF. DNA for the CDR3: TGTGCCAGCAGCTCCCCGGCGTTTCATGAGCAGTTCTTC.

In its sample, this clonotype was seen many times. In nucleotides, the CDR3 is TGCGCCAGCAGCCAAGACAGGATCGGGGGCCGTCCCCAGCATTTT. This gives the protein CASSQDRIGGRPQHF. This chain joins TRBV4-1 and TRBJ1-5, with D possibly TRBD1 on 6 matching bases. The CDR3 contains 15 residues. V lost 0 bases and J lost 10, with 16 bases in between. The germline gives CDR1 MGHRA, CDR2 YSYEKL.

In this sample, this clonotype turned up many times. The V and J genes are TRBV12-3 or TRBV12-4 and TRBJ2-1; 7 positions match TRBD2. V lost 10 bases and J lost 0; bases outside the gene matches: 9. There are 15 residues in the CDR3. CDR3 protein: CAILGGRNSYNEQFF. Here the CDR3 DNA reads TGTGCCATCCTCGGCGGGAGAAACTCCTACAATGAGCAGTTCTTC.

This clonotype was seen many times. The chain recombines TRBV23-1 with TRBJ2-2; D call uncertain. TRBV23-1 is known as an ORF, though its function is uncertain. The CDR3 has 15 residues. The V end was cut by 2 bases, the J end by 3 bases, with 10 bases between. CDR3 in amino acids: CASSQTPKYTGELFF. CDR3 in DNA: TGCGCCAGCAGTCAAACCCCGAAGTACACCGGGGAGCTGTTTTTT.

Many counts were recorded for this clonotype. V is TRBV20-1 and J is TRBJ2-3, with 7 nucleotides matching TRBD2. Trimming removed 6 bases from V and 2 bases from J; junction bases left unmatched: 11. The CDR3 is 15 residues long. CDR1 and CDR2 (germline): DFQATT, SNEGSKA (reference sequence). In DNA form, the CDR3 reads TGCAGTGCAAGCGGGACTCCCGGGGACACAGATACGCAGTATTTT. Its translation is CSASGTPGDTDTQYF.

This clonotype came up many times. CDR3 coding DNA: TGCGCCAGCAGCTTGGTTGGGTTAGGGGCCTATGGCTACACCTTC. The encoded protein is CASSLVGLGAYGYTF. The chain uses TRBV5-1 and TRBJ1-2; possible D gene TRBD1, 5 bases. The CDR3 totals 15 residues. Germline values: CDR1 SGHRS, CDR2 YFSETQ. Trimming removed 0 bases from V and 4 bases from J, with 13 bases in between.

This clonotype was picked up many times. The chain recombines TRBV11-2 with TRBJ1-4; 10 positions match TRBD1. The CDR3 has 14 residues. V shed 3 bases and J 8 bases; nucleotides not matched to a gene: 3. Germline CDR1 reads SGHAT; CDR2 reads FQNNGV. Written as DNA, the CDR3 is TGTGCCAGCAGCTTGGGGACAGGGGTGGAAAAACTGTTTTTT. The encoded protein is CASSLGTGVEKLFF.

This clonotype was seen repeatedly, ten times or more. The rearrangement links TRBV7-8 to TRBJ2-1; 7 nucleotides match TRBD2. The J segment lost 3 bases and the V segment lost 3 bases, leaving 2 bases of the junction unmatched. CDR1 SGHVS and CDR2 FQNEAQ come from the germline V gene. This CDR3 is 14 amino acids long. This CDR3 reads CASSLGGSYNEQFF. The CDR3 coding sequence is TGTGCCAGCAGCTTGGGCGGGAGCTACAATGAGCAGTTCTTC.

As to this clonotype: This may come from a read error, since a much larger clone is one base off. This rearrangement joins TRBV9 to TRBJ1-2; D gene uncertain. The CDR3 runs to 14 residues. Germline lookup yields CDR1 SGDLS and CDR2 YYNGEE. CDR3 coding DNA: TGTGCCAGCAACGTAGCGGCGGGAGCCTATGGCTACACCTTC. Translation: CASNVAAGAYGYTF.

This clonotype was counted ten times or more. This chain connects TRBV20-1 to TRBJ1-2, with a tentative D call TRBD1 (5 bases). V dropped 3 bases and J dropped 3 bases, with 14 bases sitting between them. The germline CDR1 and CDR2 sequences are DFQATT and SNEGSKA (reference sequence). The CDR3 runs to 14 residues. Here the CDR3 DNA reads TGCAGTGCTAGCGAGCCCGACAGAGACTATGGCTACACCTTC. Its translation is CSASEPDRDYGYTF.

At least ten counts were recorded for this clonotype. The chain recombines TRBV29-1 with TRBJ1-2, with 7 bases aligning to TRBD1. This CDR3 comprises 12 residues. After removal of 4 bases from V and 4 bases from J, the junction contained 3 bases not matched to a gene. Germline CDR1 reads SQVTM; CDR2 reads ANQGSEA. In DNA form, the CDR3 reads TGCAGCGTTGGAAGGGACAGCTATGGCTACACCTTC. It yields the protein CSVGRDSYGYTF.

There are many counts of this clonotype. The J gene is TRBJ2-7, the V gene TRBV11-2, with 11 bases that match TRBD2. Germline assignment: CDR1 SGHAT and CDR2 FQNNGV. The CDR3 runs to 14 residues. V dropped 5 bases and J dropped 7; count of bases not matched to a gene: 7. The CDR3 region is CASSLLAGVREQYF. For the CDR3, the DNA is TGTGCCAGCAGCCTACTAGCGGGAGTTCGAGAGCAGTACTTC.

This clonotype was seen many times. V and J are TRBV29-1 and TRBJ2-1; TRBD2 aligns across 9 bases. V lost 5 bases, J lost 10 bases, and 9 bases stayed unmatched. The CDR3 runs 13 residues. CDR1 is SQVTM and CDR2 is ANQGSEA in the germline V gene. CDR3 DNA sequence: TGCAGCGTTAACCTAGCGGGAAAGGGCGAGCAGTTCTTC. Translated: CSVNLAGKGEQFF.

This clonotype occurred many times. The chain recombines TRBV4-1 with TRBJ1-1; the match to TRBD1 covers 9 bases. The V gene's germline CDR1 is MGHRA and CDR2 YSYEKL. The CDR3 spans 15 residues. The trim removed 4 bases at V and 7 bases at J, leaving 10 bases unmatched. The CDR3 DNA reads TGCGCCAGCAGCCCCCGGGACAGGGCCGTTTATGAAGCTTTCTTT. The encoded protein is CASSPRDRAVYEAFF.

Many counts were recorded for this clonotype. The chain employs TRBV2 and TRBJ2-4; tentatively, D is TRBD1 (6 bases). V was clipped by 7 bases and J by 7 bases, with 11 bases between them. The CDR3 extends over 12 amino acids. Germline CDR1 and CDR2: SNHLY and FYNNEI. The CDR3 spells CASTERGNIQYF. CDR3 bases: TGTGCCAGCACCGAAAGGGGGAACATTCAGTACTTC.

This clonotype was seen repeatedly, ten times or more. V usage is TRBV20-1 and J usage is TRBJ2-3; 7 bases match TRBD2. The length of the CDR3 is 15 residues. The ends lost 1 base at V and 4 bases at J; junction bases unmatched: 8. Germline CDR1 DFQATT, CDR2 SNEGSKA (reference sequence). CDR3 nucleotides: TGCAGTGCTAGAGTTAGGGCGGGAGTCCCAGATACGCAGTATTTT. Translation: CSARVRAGVPDTQYF.

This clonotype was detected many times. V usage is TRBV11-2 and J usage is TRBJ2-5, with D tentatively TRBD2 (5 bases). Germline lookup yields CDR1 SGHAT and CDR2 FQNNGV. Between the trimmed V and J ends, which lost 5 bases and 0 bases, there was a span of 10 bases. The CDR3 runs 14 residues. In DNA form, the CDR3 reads TGTGCCAGCAGCCCAGAGGGCTACCAAGAGACCCAGTACTTC. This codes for CASSPEGYQETQYF. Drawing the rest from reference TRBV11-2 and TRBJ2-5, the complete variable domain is EAGVAQSPRYKIIEKRQSVAFWCNPISGHATLYWYQQILGQGPKLLIQFQNNGVVDDSQLPKDRFSAERLKGVDSTLKIQPAKLEDSAVYLCASSPEGYQETQYFGPGTRLLVL.

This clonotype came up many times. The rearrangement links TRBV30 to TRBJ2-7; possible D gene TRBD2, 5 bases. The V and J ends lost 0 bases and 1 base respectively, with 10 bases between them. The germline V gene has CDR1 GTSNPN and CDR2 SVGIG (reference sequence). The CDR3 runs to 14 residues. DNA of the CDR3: TGTGCCTGGAGTGTAGACGGGGAGTCCTACGAGCAGTACTTC. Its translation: CAWSVDGESYEQYF.

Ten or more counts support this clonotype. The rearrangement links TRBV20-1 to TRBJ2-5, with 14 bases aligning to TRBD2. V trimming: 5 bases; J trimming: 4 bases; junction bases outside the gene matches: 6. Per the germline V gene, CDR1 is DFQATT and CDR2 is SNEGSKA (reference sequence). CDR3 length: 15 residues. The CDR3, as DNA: TGCAGTGCTCCCGGGACTAGCGGGAGAGTAGAGACCCAGTACTTC. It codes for CSAPGTSGRVETQYF.

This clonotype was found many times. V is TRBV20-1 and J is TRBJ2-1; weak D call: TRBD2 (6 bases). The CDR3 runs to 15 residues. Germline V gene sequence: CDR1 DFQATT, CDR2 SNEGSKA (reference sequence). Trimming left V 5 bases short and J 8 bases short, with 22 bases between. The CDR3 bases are TGCAGTGCTCGGGATCGGACTACTGCGGGTGATGAGCAGTTCTTC. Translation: CSARDRTTAGDEQFF.

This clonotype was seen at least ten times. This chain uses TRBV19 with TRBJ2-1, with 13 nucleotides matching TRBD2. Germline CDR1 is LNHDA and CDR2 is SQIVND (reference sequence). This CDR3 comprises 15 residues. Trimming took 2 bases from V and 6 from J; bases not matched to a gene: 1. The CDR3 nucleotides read TGTGCCAGTAGTATACGACTAGCGGGAGGCAATGAGCAGTTCTTC. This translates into CASSIRLAGGNEQFF.

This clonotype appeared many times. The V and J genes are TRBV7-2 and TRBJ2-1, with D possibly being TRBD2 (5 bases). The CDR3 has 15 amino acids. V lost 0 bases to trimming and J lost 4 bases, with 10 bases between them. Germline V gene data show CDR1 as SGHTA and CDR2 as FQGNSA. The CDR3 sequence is CASSLAGERYNEQFF. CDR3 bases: TGTGCCAGCAGCTTAGCGGGAGAACGGTACAATGAGCAGTTCTTC. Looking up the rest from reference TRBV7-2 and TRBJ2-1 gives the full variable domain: GAGVSQSPSNKVTEKGKDVELRCDPISGHTALYWYRQSLGQGLEFLIYFQGNSAPDKSGLPSDRFSAERTGGSVSTLTIQRTQQEDSAVYLCASSLAGERYNEQFFGPGTRLTVL.

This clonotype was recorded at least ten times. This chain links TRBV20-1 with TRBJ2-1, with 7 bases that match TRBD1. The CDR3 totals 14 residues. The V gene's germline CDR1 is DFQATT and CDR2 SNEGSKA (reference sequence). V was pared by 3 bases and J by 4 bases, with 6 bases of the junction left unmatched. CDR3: CSARETGSYNEQFF. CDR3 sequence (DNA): TGCAGTGCTAGGGAGACAGGGTCATACAATGAGCAGTTCTTC.

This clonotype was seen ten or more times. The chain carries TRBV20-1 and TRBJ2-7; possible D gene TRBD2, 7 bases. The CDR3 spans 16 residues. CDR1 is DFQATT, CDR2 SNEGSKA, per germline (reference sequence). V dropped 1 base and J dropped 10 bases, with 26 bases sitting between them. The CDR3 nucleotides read TGCAGTGCTAGAGGGGGGGGCGAGGAAGGGACCAGACAACAGTACTTC. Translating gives CSARGGGEEGTRQQYF.

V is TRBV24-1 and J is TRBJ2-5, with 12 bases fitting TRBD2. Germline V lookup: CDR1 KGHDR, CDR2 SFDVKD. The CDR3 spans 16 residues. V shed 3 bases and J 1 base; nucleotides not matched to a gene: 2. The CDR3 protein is CATSDRTSGVQETQYF. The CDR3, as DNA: TGTGCCACCAGTGATCGGACTAGCGGGGTCCAAGAGACCCAGTACTTC.